This T cell receptor beta chain was observed in a study of blood T cell repertoires in COVID-19. Data came from immunoSEQ multiplex PCR; TCRdb stores just in-frame clones and leaves some out. Here the sample spans 140,000 to 150,000 clones, around 80% being singletons. Per germline, CDR1 LGHNA and CDR2 YNFKEQ. The CDR3 length is 18 residues. Trimming at V came to 2 bases and at J to 0 bases, leaving 11 bases not matched to a gene. This clone showed up just once. V usage is TRBV4-2 and J usage is TRBJ1-1; 8 bases fit TRBD1. Specimen: PBMCs or T cells enriched from blood (not recorded which). This TCR came from a woman aged 45-59 years who had recovered from COVID-19. CDR3 region: CASSQFQGASGVNTEAFF. The CDR3, as DNA: TGTGCCAGCAGCCAATTCCAGGGGGCTTCGGGGGTGAACACTGAAGCTTTCTTT.